One and the same sample provided the 9 T cell receptor beta chains below, sequenced in a study of patients and donors after allogeneic stem cell transplantation. TCRdb analysed the RT-PCR reads with MiXCR anew, one entry per CDR3 protein. The data hold 90,000 to 120,000 distinct CDR3 sequences, with roughly 37% observed a single time. Material: blood, either unsorted or a sorted T cell fraction (not recorded which). These receptor sequences come from a human donor who was either an allogeneic HSCT recipient or a stem cell or donor lymphocyte infusion donor (not recorded which). It is not recorded whose cells these are; they may come from a transplant donor.

The chain carries TRBV15 and TRBJ1-1, with a possible D match to TRBD1 (6 bases). CDR1 is LNHNV and CDR2 is YYDKDF in the germline V gene (reference sequence). The CDR3 extends over 18 amino acids. Trimming removed 1 base from V and 0 bases from J, with 18 bases in between. CDR3 region: CATSRGKATGPLNTEAFF. The CDR3 DNA is TGTGCCACCAGCAGAGGCAAAGCGACAGGCCCTCTGAACACTGAAGCTTTCTTT.

The chain carries TRBV6-5 and TRBJ2-5, with TRBD2 matching over 11 bases. V trimming: 3 bases; J trimming: 4 bases; junction bases outside the gene matches: 1. This CDR3 contains 14 residues. Germline V gives CDR1 MNHEY, CDR2 SVGAGI. CDR3 sequence (DNA): TGTGCCAGCAGTTATCTAGCGGGAGGAGAGACCCAGTACTTC. Residues: CASSYLAGGETQYF.

The gene calls are TRBV4-2 and TRBJ2-7, with D perhaps being TRBD1 or TRBD2 (5 bases each). Trimming cost V 0 bases and J 5 bases, with 14 bases left between them. Germline V CDR1 and CDR2: LGHNA, YNFKEQ. The CDR3 length is 15 residues. The CDR3 reads CASSQDMVVGDEQYF. CDR3 bases: TGTGCCAGCAGCCAAGATATGGTGGTGGGGGACGAGCAGTACTTC.

V is TRBV29-1 and J is TRBJ2-5, with 8 bases identical to TRBD2. Germline CDR1 and CDR2: SQVTM and ANQGSEA. Trimming removed 3 bases from V and 2 bases from J; junction bases left unmatched: 5. CDR3 length equals 14 residues. The CDR3 sequence: CSVEPAGEQETQYF. CDR3 DNA sequence: TGCAGCGTTGAGCCAGCGGGAGAACAAGAGACCCAGTACTTC. Supplemented by reference TRBV29-1 and TRBJ2-5, the full variable domain reads SAVISQKPSRDICQRGTSLTIQCQVDSQVTMMFWYRQQPGQSLTLIATANQGSEATYESGFVIDKFPISRPNLTFSTLTVSNMSPEDSSIYLCSVEPAGEQETQYFGPGTRLLVL.

The V gene is TRBV7-8, the J gene TRBJ2-1; a weak D match, TRBD2 (5 bases). From germline, CDR1 is SGHVS and CDR2 FQNEAQ. Trimming removed 1 base at V and 4 bases at J, with 14 bases between. The CDR3 contains 16 residues. The CDR3 DNA reads as TGTGCCAGCAGCTTAGTCTCCGGACTCCCATACAATGAGCAGTTCTTC. Protein sequence: CASSLVSGLPYNEQFF.

This clonotype appeared a few times. The chain recombines TRBV29-1 with TRBJ1-1, with TRBD1 matching 9 bases. V gave up 4 bases and J gave up 2 bases; unmatched junction bases: 8. Per the germline V gene, CDR1 is SQVTM and CDR2 is ANQGSEA. CDR3 length equals 15 residues. The CDR3 protein is CSVANRGQQNTEAFF. CDR3 sequence (DNA): TGCAGCGTTGCCAACAGGGGGCAACAAAACACTGAAGCTTTCTTT.

This clonotype appeared a few times. The rearrangement links TRBV7-2 to TRBJ1-1, with 7 bases aligning to TRBD1. This CDR3 is built from 15 residues. The V segment lost 5 bases and the J segment 2 bases; nucleotides outside the gene matches: 8. Germline CDR1 SGHTA, CDR2 FQGNSA. The CDR3 nucleotides are TGTGCCAGCAGCCTGTCCGGGACAGCAAACACTGAAGCTTTCTTT. Translated, it gives CASSLSGTANTEAFF. The complete variable domain, with remaining parts taken from reference TRBV7-2 and TRBJ1-1, reads GAGVSQSPSNKVTEKGKDVELRCDPISGHTALYWYRQSLGQGLEFLIYFQGNSAPDKSGLPSDRFSAERTGGSVSTLTIQRTQQEDSAVYLCASSLSGTANTEAFFGQGTRLTVV.

The chain is built from TRBV29-1 and TRBJ2-3, with D possibly TRBD2 on 6 matching bases. V shed 7 bases and J shed 5 bases, with 16 bases lying between them. The germline V gene has CDR1 SQVTM and CDR2 ANQGSEA. The CDR3 consists of 13 residues. CDR3 coding DNA: TGCAGCGGAGACGGGGGTGGGAAAGATACGCAGTATTTT. Translated: CSGDGGGKDTQYF.

The rearrangement uses TRBV6-6 and TRBJ1-1; weak D call: TRBD1 (5 bases). V lost 0 bases and J lost 5, with 13 bases in between. This CDR3 is 15 amino acids long. Germline loops: CDR1 MNHNY, CDR2 SVGAGI (reference sequence). The CDR3 DNA follows: TGTGCCAGCAGTTACTCGATAAACGGGGCAACTGAAGCTTTCTTT. Translation gives CASSYSINGATEAFF.